The clone carrying this TCR beta chain was counted only a few times. PCR was performed a second time for about 6 to 12 cycles using a sample-barcoded 5' primer and a J-beta primer mix. In TCRdb, the 5' RACE reads were re-called with MiXCR into one record per CDR3 protein. The sample has about 800,000 distinct CDR3 sequences; approximately 25% are singletons. This entry belongs to a study of blood T cells in healthy people across ages. Per sample, at least 6 micrograms of total RNA were extracted. The CDR3 totals 15 residues. Germline CDR1 SGHRS, CDR2 YFSETQ. V shed 4 bases and J shed 0 bases, with 13 bases lying between them. This sample also appeared in a second study, on T cells of mothers and their children. According to that study: Samples were obtained from a few healthy Caucasian mothers and their six children. All RNA that had been extracted was used for cDNA synthesis at roughly 1.4 ug per 15 ul. Slightly, though not significantly, more overlap was seen in related than in unrelated mother-child pairs.

This chain connects TRBV5-1 to TRBJ1-2, with D perhaps TRBD1 (5 bases). Sequenced input: blood. The TCR comes from a boy younger than 18 in good health. This CDR3 reads CASSIAPGTNYGYTF. The CDR3 bases are TGCGCCAGCAGCATTGCCCCAGGGACTAACTATGGCTACACCTTC.